The rows below give T cell receptor beta chains drawn from one sample of a study of response to subunit inactivated influenza vaccine. TCRdb recomputed calls from the RT-PCR reads with MiXCR, one row per CDR3 protein. This table has approximately 680,000 distinct CDR3 sequences, 15% to 17% appearing once. Sequenced material: PBMCs from blood, taken approximately 12 days after vaccination. These TCRs come from a man in his forties or fifties who received an inactivated influenza vaccine. Both conserved end residues are part of each CDR3. Fields, in order: clone size, D gene, J gene, CDR3 length, V gene, CDR3 DNA, CDR3 protein. D genes are given only for firm matches. Some rows have no size entry. The others give once, few or many, or a class for an expanded clone.

>-|-|TRBJ2-5|15|TRBV28
TGTGCCAGCAGTTTAAGTGGAATTAGCAGCGAGACCCAGTACTTC
CASSLSGISSETQYF
>many|TRBD1|TRBJ2-7|14|TRBV12-3/TRBV12-4
TGTGCCAGCAGTTTCCAGGGGGCCGGCTACGAGCAGTACTTC
CASSFQGAGYEQYF
>few|-|TRBJ2-5|14|TRBV28
TGTGCCAGCAGTTTAGGCAGCCCGCGGGGGACCCAGTACTTC
CASSLGSPRGTQYF
>many|TRBD1|TRBJ2-5|11|TRBV29-1
TGCAGCACTGACAGGGGGCAGACCCAGTACTTC
CSTDRGQTQYF
>-|TRBD1|TRBJ2-7|15|TRBV5-1
TGCGCCAGCAGCCCACGAGGGACAGGGAATTACGAGCAGTACTTC
CASSPRGTGNYEQYF
>-|TRBD1|TRBJ2-4|15|TRBV15
TGTGCCACCAGCAGACAGGGGGCGGCCAAAAACATTCAGTACTTC
CATSRQGAAKNIQYF
>-|-|TRBJ2-5|16|TRBV7-2
TGTGCCAGCAGCTTAGTAGTTGGCAGGGGGGATGAGACCCAGTACTTC
CASSLVVGRGDETQYF
>many|-|TRBJ2-4|12|TRBV6-2/TRBV6-3
TGTGCCAGTAAAAGCCTACAAAACATTCAGTACTTC
CASKSLQNIQYF
>-|-|TRBJ2-7|14|TRBV7-9
TGTGCCAGCAGCTTAGTTGAGAGCCCCTACGAGCAGTACTTC
CASSLVESPYEQYF
>-|TRBD1|TRBJ2-2|13|TRBV29-1
TGCAGCGTTGTGAAGGGGGCAGTCGGGGAGCTGTTTTTT
CSVVKGAVGELFF
>-|-|TRBJ1-2|16|TRBV7-9
TGTGCCAGCAGCTTATCGGGGCGGGCCGGTTACGATGGCTACACCTTC
CASSLSGRAGYDGYTF
>few|-|TRBJ1-2|18|TRBV30
TGTGCCTGGAACCCTTTCCTCGACAGACGCTCAGCTAACTATGGCTACACCTTC
CAWNPFLDRRSANYGYTF